Sequencing of this T cell receptor beta chain was carried out in a study of blood T cell repertoires in COVID-19. The wider study: Italy, Spain and the United States were the sources of the convalescent and acute COVID-19 samples. The analysed material was cDNA or gDNA that came from T cells, B-cell-depleted T cells, or PBMCs.

Methods used by the authors: Estimation of nucleated cell counts relied on the amplification of reference gene primers. Profiling relied on immunoSEQ multiplex PCR, and the TCRdb table lists in-frame clones only, not all of them. V, J and clone size were drawn from that table, and D and trimming were deduced from the DNA. The profile shows 150,000 to 170,000 clones, roughly 80% of them singletons. Patients of the Seattle cohort, enrolled during active infection, were followed longitudinally. The CDR3 is 16 residues long. The germline CDR1 and CDR2 sequences are KGHDR and SFDVKD. Comments on this clone: One end of the junction fails to match germline, which may point to a read error.

The origin of this receptor is a woman aged 60-75 years with COVID-19, enrolled during active disease. The chain links TRBV24-1 to TRBJ1-1, with 7 bases fitting TRBD1. The specimen was peripheral blood. The CDR3 spells CATSDFSRDLGQPSDF. CDR3 nucleotides: TGTGCCACCAGTGATTTCTCCAGGGACCTGGGACAGCCTTCGGATTTT.